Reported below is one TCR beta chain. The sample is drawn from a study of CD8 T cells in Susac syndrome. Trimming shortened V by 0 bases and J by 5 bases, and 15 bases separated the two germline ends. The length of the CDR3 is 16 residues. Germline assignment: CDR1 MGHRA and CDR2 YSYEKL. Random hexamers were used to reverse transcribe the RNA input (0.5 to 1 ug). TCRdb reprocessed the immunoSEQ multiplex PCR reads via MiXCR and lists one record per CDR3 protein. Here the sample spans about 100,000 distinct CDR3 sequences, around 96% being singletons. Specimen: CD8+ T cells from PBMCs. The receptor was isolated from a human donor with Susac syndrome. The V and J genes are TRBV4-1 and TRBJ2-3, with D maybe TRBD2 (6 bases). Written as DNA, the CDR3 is TGCGCCAGCAGCCAAGAGAGGGACTCACTACAAGATACGCAGTATTTT. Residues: CASSQERDSLQDTQYF.